The 28 T cell receptor beta chains in this list originate from one sample, sequenced in a study of T cells in localized non-small cell lung cancer. The assay was immunoSEQ multiplex PCR, and TCRdb's table has in-frame clones only and misses some. Of roughly 61,000 clones listed, 81% are singletons. The sequences come from PBMCs, collected before any cancer treatment. Every receptor here comes from a man aged 40-75 years with stage II lung adenocarcinoma.

The genes are TRBV5-6 and TRBJ2-7, with 14 bases that match TRBD2. The CDR3 runs to 17 residues. V shed 4 bases and J 3 bases; nucleotides not matched to a gene: 9. CDR1 and CDR2 from the germline V gene are SGHDT and YYEEEE. The CDR3 nucleotides read TGTGCCAGCAGCGCGGGACTAGCGGGAGAGGGCCGCTACGAGCAGTACTTC. It encodes CASSAGLAGEGRYEQYF.

DNA for the CDR3: TGTGCCGCCGGCGGGAGCTCCTACGAGCAGTACTTC. It translates to CAAGGSSYEQYF. The chain joins TRBV2 to TRBJ2-7, with 7 bases fitting TRBD2. V gave up 11 bases and J gave up 0 bases; unmatched junction bases: 4. There are 12 residues in the CDR3. CDR1 SNHLY and CDR2 FYNNEI come from the germline V gene.

The V and J genes are TRBV5-1 and TRBJ2-7, with 7 bases that match TRBD1. The CDR3 has 13 residues. The V segment lost 5 bases and the J segment 3 bases; nucleotides outside the gene matches: 5. CDR1 is SGHRS and CDR2 is YFSETQ in the germline V gene. The CDR3 sequence is CASRGPGGYEQYF. The CDR3 coding sequence is TGCGCCAGCAGAGGGCCAGGGGGCTACGAGCAGTACTTC.

The chain has TRBV19 and TRBJ2-7; 7 bases fit TRBD2. The V segment lost 5 bases and the J segment 1 base; nucleotides outside the gene matches: 11. Germline-derived CDR1 and CDR2 are LNHDA and SQIVND (reference sequence). The CDR3 is made up of 16 amino acids. CDR3 region: CASSPIDGTISYEQYF. The CDR3 nucleotides read TGTGCCAGTAGTCCAATAGACGGGACTATTTCCTACGAGCAGTACTTC.

This clone was picked up a small number of times. The genes are TRBV27 and TRBJ2-2; the match to TRBD1 covers 8 bases. This CDR3 has 14 amino acids. V lost 6 bases and J lost 0; bases outside the gene matches: 0. The germline gives CDR1 MNHEY, CDR2 SMNVEV (reference sequence). The CDR3: CASRDRANTGELFF. The CDR3 DNA is TGTGCCAGCAGGGACAGGGCGAACACCGGGGAGCTGTTTTTT.

The chain is built from TRBV5-1 and TRBJ1-1; 7 bases agree with TRBD1. With 3 bases clipped from V and 5 bases from J, the junction kept 4 bases outside the gene matches. Per the germline V gene, CDR1 is SGHRS and CDR2 is YFSETQ. The CDR3 length is 13 residues. The CDR3 nucleotides are TGCGCCAGCAGCTCACAGGGGAGTACTGAAGCTTTCTTT. Translation gives CASSSQGSTEAFF.

CDR3 loop: CASSRGLAGETQYF. The CDR3 DNA reads TGTGCCAGCAGCCGAGGACTAGCGGGAGAGACCCAGTACTTC. The chain joins TRBV5-8 to TRBJ2-5, with 11 bases identical to TRBD2. Germline assignment: CDR1 SGHTS and CDR2 YDEGEE. The J segment lost 4 bases and the V segment lost 4 bases, leaving 3 bases of the junction unmatched. This CDR3 spans 14 amino acids.

The chain joins TRBV29-1 to TRBJ1-1, with D hard to call. This CDR3 is 12 amino acids long. CDR1 and CDR2 (germline): SQVTM, ANQGSEA. Trimming left V 7 bases short and J 2 bases short, with 11 bases between. The chain's CDR3 is CSAALANTEAFF. As DNA, the CDR3 is TGCAGCGCCGCCCTGGCTAACACTGAAGCTTTCTTT.

The V gene is TRBV19, the J gene TRBJ1-1; D is possibly TRBD1 (5 bases). Germline V gene sequence: CDR1 LNHDA, CDR2 SQIVND (reference sequence). This CDR3 spans 12 amino acids. V was shortened by 8 bases and J by 1 base, with 8 bases between the two germline ends. CDR3 sequence (DNA): TGTGCCAGTTTTAGGGGGAACACTGAAGCTTTCTTT. It codes for CASFRGNTEAFF.

The gene calls are TRBV7-3 and TRBJ2-1; D perhaps matches TRBD2 (5 bases). CDR1 and CDR2 from the germline V gene are SGHTA and FQGTGA. V was cut by 5 bases and J by 5 bases, with 16 bases left in between. The CDR3 has 15 amino acids. The CDR3 region has the DNA TGTGCCAGCAGCCCGTCCCCCAGCGGCCACAATGAGCAGTTCTTC. It encodes CASSPSPSGHNEQFF. Complete variable domain (other parts from reference TRBV7-3 and TRBJ2-1): GAGVSQTPSNKVTEKGKYVELRCDPISGHTALYWYRQSLGQGPEFLIYFQGTGAADDSGLPNDRFFAVRPEGSVSTLKIQRTERGDSAVYLCASSPSPSGHNEQFFGPGTRLTVL.

The rearrangement uses TRBV5-6 and TRBJ1-2; D is ambiguous. The CDR3 covers 16 residues. Between the trimmed V and J ends, which lost 2 bases and 5 bases, there was a span of 19 bases. Germline values: CDR1 SGHDT, CDR2 YYEEEE. The CDR3 DNA reads TGTGCCAGCAGCTTAGGCAGCGCATGGGGAGGTTATGGCTACACCTTC. Residues: CASSLGSAWGGYGYTF.

The CDR3: CASSNGLAGQETQYF. CDR3 DNA: TGTGCCAGCAGTAATGGACTAGCGGGCCAAGAGACCCAGTACTTC. This rearrangement joins TRBV6-5 to TRBJ2-5; 11 bases line up with TRBD2. The CDR3 has 15 amino acids. Germline CDR1 and CDR2: MNHEY and SVGAGI. The J segment lost 1 base and the V segment lost 5 bases, leaving 3 bases of the junction unmatched.

The genes are TRBV14 and TRBJ2-2, with D perhaps TRBD2 (7 bases). The CDR3 runs 16 residues. Germline CDR1 SGHDN, CDR2 FVKESK. V was pared by 2 bases and J by 4 bases, with 14 bases between. The CDR3 here is CASSQRIRGATGELFF. The CDR3 DNA follows: TGTGCCAGCAGCCAACGGATCCGGGGGGCCACCGGGGAGCTGTTTTTT.

A note on this clone: The germline gene is not matched at one end of the junction; a read error may be the cause. The chain is built from TRBV7-7 and TRBJ2-5, with a possible D match to TRBD2 (5 bases). Germline V gene lookup returns CDR1 SSHAT and CDR2 FNYEAQ (reference sequence). This CDR3 region has 13 residues. CDR3 in amino acids: CASSDGLEETQYF. The CDR3 nucleotides read TGTGCTAGCAGCGACGGACTTGAAGAGACCCAGTACTTC.

The CDR3 DNA is TGTGCCAGTAGTATAAGCTTTGTTAGGCCCCTAGATACGCAGTATTTT. It yields the protein CASSISFVRPLDTQYF. The rearrangement joins TRBV19 to TRBJ2-3; D is uncertain. The CDR3 extends over 16 amino acids. Germline lookup yields CDR1 LNHDA and CDR2 SQIVND (reference sequence). Trimming shortened V by 2 bases and J by 5 bases, and 17 bases separated the two germline ends.

This clone was recorded a few times. This chain's CDR3 is CASSHGTGIYTF. The CDR3 DNA reads as TGTGCCAGCAGCCACGGGACAGGGATATACACCTTC. The V call is TRBV4-2, the J call TRBJ1-2, with 9 positions matching TRBD1. In germline, CDR1 is LGHNA, CDR2 YNFKEQ. The CDR3 extends over 12 amino acids. V lost 3 bases to trimming and J lost 11 bases; unmatched junction nucleotides: 4.

The chain joins TRBV7-3 to TRBJ2-1; 12 nucleotides line up with TRBD2. Unmatched junction bases numbered 9, after V lost 5 bases and J lost 10 bases. Germline V gene data show CDR1 as SGHTA and CDR2 as FQGTGA. CDR3 length: 15 amino acids. CDR3 protein: CASSPNLAGGPEQFF. As DNA, the CDR3 is TGTGCCAGCAGCCCGAATCTAGCGGGAGGGCCAGAGCAGTTCTTC. The full variable domain, rest sourced from reference TRBV7-3 and TRBJ2-1, is GAGVSQTPSNKVTEKGKYVELRCDPISGHTALYWYRQSLGQGPEFLIYFQGTGAADDSGLPNDRFFAVRPEGSVSTLKIQRTERGDSAVYLCASSPNLAGGPEQFFGPGTRLTVL.

This chain uses TRBV7-2 with TRBJ1-5, with a possible D match to TRBD1 (5 bases). CDR3 size: 14 residues. The germline V and J ends were trimmed by 4 bases and 6 bases, with 13 bases remaining between them. Per the germline V gene, CDR1 is SGHTA and CDR2 is FQGNSA. In nucleotides, the CDR3 is TGTGCCAGCAGCTCCTCAGGGAGGACTCAGCCCCAGCATTTT. Translation: CASSSSGRTQPQHF.

This rearrangement joins TRBV4-2 to TRBJ2-3; D might be TRBD2 (6 bases). Looked up from germline, CDR1 is LGHNA and CDR2 is YNFKEQ. There are 16 residues in the CDR3. Deletions cut 0 bases from V and 6 bases from J, with 16 bases between. The CDR3 bases are TGTGCCAGCAGCCAAGAGTTAAGGGACCGGGGGGATACGCAGTATTTT. This translates into CASSQELRDRGDTQYF.

The chain employs TRBV19 and TRBJ1-1; D unresolved. From germline, CDR1 is LNHDA and CDR2 SQIVND (reference sequence). The CDR3 has 13 amino acids. Trimming pared 7 bases from V and 1 base from J, leaving 10 bases between. The CDR3, as DNA: TGTGCCAGTACTGGGGATGGGAACACTGAAGCTTTCTTT. Protein product: CASTGDGNTEAFF.

The rearrangement uses TRBV4-2 and TRBJ1-3, with TRBD1 as a possible D gene (5 bases). CDR3 length: 15 residues. The germline V gene has CDR1 LGHNA and CDR2 YNFKEQ. V lost 4 bases, J lost 2 bases, and 12 bases lay in between. CDR3 DNA sequence: TGTGCCAGCAGCCCAGGTGGGGGAGCTGGAAACACCATATATTTT. Protein product: CASSPGGGAGNTIYF.

This clone was seen once. The chain carries TRBV28 and TRBJ2-7; D unresolved. V lost 5 bases and J lost 7, with 12 bases in between. The germline CDR1 and CDR2 sequences are MDHEN and SYDVKM. The CDR3 consists of 12 residues. The chain's CDR3 is CASSLLGREQYF. CDR3 nucleotide sequence: TGTGCCAGCAGTCTCCTAGGGCGGGAGCAGTACTTC.

J is TRBJ2-3 and V is TRBV9, with TRBD2 matching 10 bases. The CDR3 contains 16 residues. V was clipped by 0 bases and J by 3 bases; unmatched bases: 4. Germline V lookup: CDR1 SGDLS, CDR2 YYNGEE. Written as DNA, the CDR3 is TGTGCCAGCAGCGTAGGAGTAGCGGGAGGAACAGATACGCAGTATTTT. It encodes CASSVGVAGGTDTQYF.

The J gene is TRBJ1-4, the V gene TRBV5-8; 7 bases align to TRBD1. The germline V gene has CDR1 SGHTS and CDR2 YDEGEE. This CDR3 spans 16 amino acids. The V segment lost 4 bases and the J segment 0 bases; nucleotides outside the gene matches: 6. CDR3 DNA sequence: TGTGCCAGCAGCCGAACAGGGGCCTCAACTAATGAAAAACTGTTTTTT. Encoded protein: CASSRTGASTNEKLFF. Variable domain in full (rest from reference TRBV5-8 and TRBJ1-4): EAGVTQSPTHLIKTRGQQATLRCSPISGHTSVYWYQQALGLGLQFLLWYDEGEERNRGNFPPRFSGRQFPNYSSELNVNALELEDSALYLCASSRTGASTNEKLFFGSGTQLSVL.

This sequence joins TRBV5-4 and TRBJ1-2; 8 bases align to TRBD1. From germline, CDR1 is SGHNT and CDR2 YYREEE (reference sequence). The trim removed 5 bases at V and 8 bases at J, leaving 11 bases unmatched. The CDR3 totals 14 residues. Here the CDR3 DNA reads TGTGCCAGCAGTTCCGGACAGGGCGCGGTCGGCTACACCTTC. Translating it yields CASSSGQGAVGYTF.

The chain has TRBV7-2 and TRBJ1-1; 9 bases are shared with TRBD1. Germline V gene lookup returns CDR1 SGHTA and CDR2 FQGNSA. V lost 5 bases and J lost 1; bases outside the gene matches: 11. The length of the CDR3 is 17 residues. For the CDR3, the DNA is TGTGCCAGCAGCCTCCAGGGACAGGGAACCCCGAACACTGAAGCTTTCTTT. Translating gives CASSLQGQGTPNTEAFF.

This chain links TRBV5-6 with TRBJ1-3; D is possibly TRBD1 (6 bases). The CDR3 has 15 amino acids. Trimming cost V 2 bases and J 1 base, with 10 bases left between them. Germline CDR1 is SGHDT and CDR2 is YYEEEE. CDR3 sequence reads: CASSFQGRSGNTIYF. CDR3 bases: TGTGCCAGCAGCTTTCAGGGGAGGTCTGGAAACACCATATATTTT.

The genes are TRBV10-3 and TRBJ1-2; D remains unclear. Trimming took 3 bases from V and 8 from J, leaving 16 bases between them. The germline V gene has CDR1 ENHRY and CDR2 SYGVKD. The CDR3 has 14 amino acids. This chain's CDR3 is CAISEEPPARGYTF. The CDR3 DNA reads as TGTGCCATCAGTGAAGAGCCTCCCGCCCGGGGCTACACCTTC.